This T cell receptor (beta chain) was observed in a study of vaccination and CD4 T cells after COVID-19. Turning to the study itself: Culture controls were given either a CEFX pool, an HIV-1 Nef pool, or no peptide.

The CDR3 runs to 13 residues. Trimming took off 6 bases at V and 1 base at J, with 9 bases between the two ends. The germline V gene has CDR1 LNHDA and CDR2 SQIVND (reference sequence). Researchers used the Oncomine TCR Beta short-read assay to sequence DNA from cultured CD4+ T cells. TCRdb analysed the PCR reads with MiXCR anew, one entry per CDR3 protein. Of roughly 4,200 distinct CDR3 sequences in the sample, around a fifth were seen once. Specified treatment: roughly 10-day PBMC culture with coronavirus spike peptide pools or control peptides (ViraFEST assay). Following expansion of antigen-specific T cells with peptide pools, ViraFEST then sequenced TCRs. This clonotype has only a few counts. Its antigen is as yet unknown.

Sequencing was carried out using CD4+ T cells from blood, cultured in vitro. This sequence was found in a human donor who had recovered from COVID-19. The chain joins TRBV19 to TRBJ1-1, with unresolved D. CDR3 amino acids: CASSAGENTEAFF. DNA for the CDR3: TGTGCCAGTAGCGCCGGGGAGAACACTGAAGCTTTCTTT.